The T cell receptor (beta chain) under discussion was sequenced for a study of graft-versus-host responses after intestinal transplantation. V was shortened by 0 bases and J by 4 bases, with 13 bases between the two germline ends. CDR1 and CDR2 (germline): SGDLS, YYNGEE. This CDR3 spans 16 amino acids. The repertoire was sequenced with immunoSEQ multiplex PCR; TCRdb's copy has only in-frame clones and lacks some. The sample carries over 45,000 clones, roughly 89% recorded once. The sample was PBMCs, taken 26 days after transplant. The chain couples TRBV9 to TRBJ2-2, with a tentative D call TRBD2 (6 bases). The TCR sequence derives from a human patient who received an intestinal transplant, so some T cells may come from the graft donor. CDR3: CASSVEAGRRTGELFF. Here the CDR3 DNA reads TGTGCCAGCAGCGTAGAGGCGGGACGGCGCACCGGGGAGCTGTTTTTT. The whole variable domain, remainder taken from reference TRBV9 and TRBJ2-2, is DSGVTQTPKHLITATGQRVTLRCSPRSGDLSVYWYQQSLDQGLQFLIQYYNGEERAKGNILERFSAQQFPDLHSELNLSSLELGDSALYFCASSVEAGRRTGELFFGEGSRLTVL.